This entry describes one TCR beta chain. These data are taken from a study of blood T cell repertoires in COVID-19. Study context: The United States, Italy and Spain supplied acute and convalescent COVID-19 samples. PBMCs, B-cell-depleted T cells, or T cells were the source of the cDNA or gDNA that made up the material.

Germline CDR1 reads SGHVS; CDR2 reads FQNEAQ. With 5 bases clipped from V and 4 bases from J, the junction kept 11 bases outside the gene matches. The length of the CDR3 is 16 residues. Under the authors' procedure: Amplification from reference gene primers served as the basis for estimated nucleated cell counts. Using immunoSEQ multiplex PCR, the repertoire was profiled, and TCRdb retains in-frame clones only, with some absent. D and trimming come from the DNA, and the V and J calls and clone size come from that table. The repertoire has some 150,000 clones, 80% to 90% of them found once; the top ten carry over 8%.

The sequenced material came from peripheral blood. The chain uses TRBV7-8 and TRBJ2-5; 9 bases are shared with TRBD2. This sequence originates from a woman in her forties or fifties with acute or convalescent COVID-19. As DNA, the CDR3 is TGTGCCAGCAGCCCGCGGGGGGGCTTTTCATTAGAGACCCAGTACTTC. This codes for CASSPRGGFSLETQYF.